This T cell receptor (beta chain) was found in a study of blood T cells in healthy people across ages. Study outcomes and limitations: Strong correlation linked observed beta diversity and percent naive T cells. Using unsorted PBMCs precluded a conclusive naive versus antigen-experienced comparison.

Germline CDR1 and CDR2: SEHNR and FQNEAQ (reference sequence). The CDR3 is 13 residues long. Together with a sample-barcoded 5' primer, a J-beta primer mix was included in a second PCR lasting about 6 to 12 cycles. MiXCR was run by TCRdb on the 5' RACE reads, yielding one entry per CDR3 protein. The sample comprises fewer than 800,000 distinct CDR3 sequences, roughly 21% of which are singletons, and about 3.6% rests with the top ten. This clonotype was counted between two and nine times. The antigen is undetermined. The receptor was derived from a man in his 70s in good health. The V and J genes are TRBV7-9 and TRBJ2-7, with D perhaps assigned TRBD1 or TRBD2 (6 bases each). The J call may be mistaken, given a closer DNA end match to TRBJ2-1. Source material: blood. This chain's CDR3 is CASSRGTTDEQFF. In nucleotides, the CDR3 is TGTGCCAGCAGCCGCGGGACAACCGATGAGCAGTTCTTC.